This paragraph reports one TCR beta chain. The antigen is undetermined. This table comes from immunoSEQ multiplex PCR, and its TCRdb copy is limited to in-frame clones, with some not included. The repertoire holds around 60,000 clones, 70% to 90% seen once, with 4% in the top ten. These data originate in a study of a mutant IDH1 vaccine in newly diagnosed glioma. About the research overall: Most had both radiotherapy and temozolomide beforehand; others had only one.

The V end lost 7 bases, the J end lost 0 bases, and 14 bases lay between the germline ends. The CDR3 sequence is 15 residues long. The germline V gene encodes CDR1 MDHEN and CDR2 SYDVKM. Regarding the study as a whole: There seemed to be no relation between pseudoprogression and changes in top peripheral T cell clonotypes.

Specified time point: week 23, last vaccination. Mutant IDH1 20-mer peptide, at 300 ug, made up each vaccine dose, with topical imiquimod. V usage is TRBV28 and J usage is TRBJ2-3; D gene ambiguous. This sequence was found in a man aged 25 to 40 with glioma. The source material was PBMCs, sampled from a glioma patient whose treatment included an IDH1 peptide vaccine. CDR3 sequence (DNA): TGTGCCAGCACCCCGGCCACAACTAGCACAGATACGCAGTATTTT. Its translation is CASTPATTSTDTQYF. Complete variable domain (other parts from reference TRBV28 and TRBJ2-3): DVKVTQSSRYLVKRTGEKVFLECVQDMDHENMFWYRQDPGLGLRLIYFSYDVKMKEKGDIPEGYSVSREKKERFSLILESASTNQTSMYLCASTPATTSTDTQYFGPGTRLTVL.